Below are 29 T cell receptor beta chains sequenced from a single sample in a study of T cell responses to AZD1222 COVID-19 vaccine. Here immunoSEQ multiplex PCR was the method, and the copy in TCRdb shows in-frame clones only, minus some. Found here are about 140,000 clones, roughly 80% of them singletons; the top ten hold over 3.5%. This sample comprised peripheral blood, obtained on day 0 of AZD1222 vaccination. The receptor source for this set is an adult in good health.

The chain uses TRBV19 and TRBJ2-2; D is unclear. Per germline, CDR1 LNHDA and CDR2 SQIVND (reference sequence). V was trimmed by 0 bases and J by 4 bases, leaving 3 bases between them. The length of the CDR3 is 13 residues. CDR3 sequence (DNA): TGTGCCAGTAGTATAGACACCACCGGGGAGCTGTTTTTT. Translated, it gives CASSIDTTGELFF. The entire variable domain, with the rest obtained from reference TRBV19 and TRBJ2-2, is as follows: DGGITQSPKYLFRKEGQNVTLSCEQNLNHDAMYWYRQDPGQGLRLIYYSQIVNDFQKGDIAEGYSVSREKKESFPLTVTSAQKNPTAFYLCASSIDTTGELFFGEGSRLTVL.

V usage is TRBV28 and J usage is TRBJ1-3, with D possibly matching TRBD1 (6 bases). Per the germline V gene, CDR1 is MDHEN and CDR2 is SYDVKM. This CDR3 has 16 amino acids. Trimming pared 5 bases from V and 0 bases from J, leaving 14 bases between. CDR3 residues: CASSDRILSSGNTIYF. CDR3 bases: TGTGCCAGCAGTGACAGGATTTTAAGCTCTGGAAACACCATATATTTT.

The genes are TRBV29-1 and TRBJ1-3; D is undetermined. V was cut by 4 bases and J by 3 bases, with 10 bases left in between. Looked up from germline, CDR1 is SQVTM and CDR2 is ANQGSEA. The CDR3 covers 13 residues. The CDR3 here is CSVGVHSGNTIYF. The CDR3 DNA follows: TGCAGCGTTGGAGTGCACAGTGGAAACACCATATATTTT.

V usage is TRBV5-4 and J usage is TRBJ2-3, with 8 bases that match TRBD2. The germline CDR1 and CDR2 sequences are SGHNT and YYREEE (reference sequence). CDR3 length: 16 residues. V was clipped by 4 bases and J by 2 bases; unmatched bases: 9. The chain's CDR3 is CASSPTAGAFTDTQYF. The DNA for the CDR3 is TGTGCCAGCAGCCCAACAGCGGGGGCCTTCACAGATACGCAGTATTTT.

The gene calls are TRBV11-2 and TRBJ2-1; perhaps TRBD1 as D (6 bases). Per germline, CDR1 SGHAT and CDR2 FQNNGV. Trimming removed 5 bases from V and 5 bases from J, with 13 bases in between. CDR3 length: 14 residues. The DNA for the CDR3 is TGTGCCAGCAGCAATTTCGGACAGAACAATGAGCAGTTCTTC. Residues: CASSNFGQNNEQFF.

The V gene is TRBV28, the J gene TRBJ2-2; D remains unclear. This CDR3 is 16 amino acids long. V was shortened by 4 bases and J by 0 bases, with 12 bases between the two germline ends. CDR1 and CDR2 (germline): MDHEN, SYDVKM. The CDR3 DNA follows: TGTGCCAGCAGTTCAGCTAGTCCCGCGAACACCGGGGAGCTGTTTTTT. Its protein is CASSSASPANTGELFF.

The CDR3 here is CASKTEAWAGELFF. The CDR3 coding sequence is TGTGCCAGCAAGACGGAAGCTTGGGCCGGGGAGCTGTTTTTT. This chain connects TRBV6-5 to TRBJ2-2; D uncertain. Trimming stripped 7 bases from V and 6 bases from J, with 15 bases between. This CDR3 is built from 14 residues. CDR1 is MNHEY and CDR2 is SVGAGI in the germline V gene.

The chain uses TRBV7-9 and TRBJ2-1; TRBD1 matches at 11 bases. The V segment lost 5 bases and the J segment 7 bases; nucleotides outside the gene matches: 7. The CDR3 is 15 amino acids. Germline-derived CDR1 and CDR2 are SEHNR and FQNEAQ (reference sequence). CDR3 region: CASSPRTGGLNEQFF. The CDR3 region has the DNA TGTGCCAGCAGCCCCCGGACAGGGGGCTTAAATGAGCAGTTCTTC. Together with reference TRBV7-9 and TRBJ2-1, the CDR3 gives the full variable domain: DTGVSQNPRHKITKRGQNVTFRCDPISEHNRLYWYRQTLGQGPEFLTYFQNEAQLEKSRLLSDRFSAERPKGSFSTLEIQRTEQGDSAMYLCASSPRTGGLNEQFFGPGTRLTVL.

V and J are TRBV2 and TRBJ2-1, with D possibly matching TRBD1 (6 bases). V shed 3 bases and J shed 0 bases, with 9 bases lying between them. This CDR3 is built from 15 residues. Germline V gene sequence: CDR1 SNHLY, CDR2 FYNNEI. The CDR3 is CASSDDRSSYNEQFF. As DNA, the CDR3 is TGTGCCAGCAGTGACGACAGGAGCTCCTACAATGAGCAGTTCTTC.

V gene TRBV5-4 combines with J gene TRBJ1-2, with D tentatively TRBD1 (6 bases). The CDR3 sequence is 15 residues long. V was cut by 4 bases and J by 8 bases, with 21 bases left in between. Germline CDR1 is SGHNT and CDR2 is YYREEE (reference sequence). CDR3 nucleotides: TGTGCCAGCAGCCCGGGGGCACAGGCGATCTGGGGCTACACCTTC. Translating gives CASSPGAQAIWGYTF.

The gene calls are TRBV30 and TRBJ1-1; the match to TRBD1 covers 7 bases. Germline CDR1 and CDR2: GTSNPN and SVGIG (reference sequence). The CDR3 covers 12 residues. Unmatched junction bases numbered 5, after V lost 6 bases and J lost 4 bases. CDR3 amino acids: CACNRQGTEAFF. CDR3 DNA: TGTGCCTGTAACCGACAGGGCACTGAAGCTTTCTTT.

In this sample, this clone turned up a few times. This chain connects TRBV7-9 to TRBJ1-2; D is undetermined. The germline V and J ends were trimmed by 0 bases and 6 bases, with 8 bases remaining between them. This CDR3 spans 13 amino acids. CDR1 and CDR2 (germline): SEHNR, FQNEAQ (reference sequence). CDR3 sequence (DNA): TGTGCCAGCAGCTTAGCGGACCGGGATGGCTACACCTTC. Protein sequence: CASSLADRDGYTF.

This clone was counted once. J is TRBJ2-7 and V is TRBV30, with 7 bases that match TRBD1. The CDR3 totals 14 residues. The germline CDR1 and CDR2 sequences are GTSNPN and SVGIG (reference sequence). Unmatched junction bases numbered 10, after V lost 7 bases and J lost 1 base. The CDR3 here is CASRRGQVSYEQYF. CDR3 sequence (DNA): TGTGCCTCTCGTAGGGGGCAGGTTTCCTACGAGCAGTACTTC.

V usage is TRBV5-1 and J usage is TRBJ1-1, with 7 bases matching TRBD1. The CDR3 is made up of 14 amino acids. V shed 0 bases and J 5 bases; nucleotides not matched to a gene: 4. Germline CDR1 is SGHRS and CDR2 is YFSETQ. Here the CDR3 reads CASSLAPGGTEAFF. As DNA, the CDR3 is TGCGCCAGCAGCTTGGCGCCAGGGGGGACTGAAGCTTTCTTT.

The DNA for the CDR3 is TGTGCCAGCAGCCTACCCATGACAGGGCCCTATGGCTACACCTTC. Translating it yields CASSLPMTGPYGYTF. V and J are TRBV3-1 (or the pseudogene TRBV3-2) and TRBJ1-2, with 7 nucleotides matching TRBD1. With 4 bases clipped from V and 4 bases from J, the junction kept 9 bases outside the gene matches. Germline V gene sequence: CDR1 LGHDT, CDR2 YNNKEL (reference sequence). The CDR3 loop spans 15 amino acids.

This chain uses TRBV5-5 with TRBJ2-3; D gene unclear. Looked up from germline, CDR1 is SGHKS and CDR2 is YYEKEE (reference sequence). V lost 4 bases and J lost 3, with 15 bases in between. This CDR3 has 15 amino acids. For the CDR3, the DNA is TGTGCCAGCAGCCCTCGTGCAGCCACTACAGATACGCAGTATTTT. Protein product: CASSPRAATTDTQYF.

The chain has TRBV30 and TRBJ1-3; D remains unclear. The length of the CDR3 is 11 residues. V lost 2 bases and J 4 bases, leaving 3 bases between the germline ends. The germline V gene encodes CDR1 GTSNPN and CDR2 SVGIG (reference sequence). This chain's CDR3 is CAWSKGNTIYF. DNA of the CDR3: TGTGCCTGGAGTAAGGGAAACACCATATATTTT.

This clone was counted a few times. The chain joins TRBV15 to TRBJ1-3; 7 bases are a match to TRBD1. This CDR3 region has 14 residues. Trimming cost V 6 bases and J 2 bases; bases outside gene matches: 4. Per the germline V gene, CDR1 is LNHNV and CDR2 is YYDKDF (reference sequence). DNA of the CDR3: TGTGCCACCAGTGACAGGGTTACTGGAAACACCATATATTTT. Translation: CATSDRVTGNTIYF.

The DNA of the CDR3 is TGTGCCAGCAGTTCATACAGGGAGGGCGAGCAGTACTTC. Translation gives CASSSYREGEQYF. The rearrangement joins TRBV12-3 or TRBV12-4 to TRBJ2-7; perhaps TRBD2 as D (7 bases). Trimming pared 4 bases from V and 6 bases from J, leaving 13 bases between. The CDR3 is 13 amino acids.

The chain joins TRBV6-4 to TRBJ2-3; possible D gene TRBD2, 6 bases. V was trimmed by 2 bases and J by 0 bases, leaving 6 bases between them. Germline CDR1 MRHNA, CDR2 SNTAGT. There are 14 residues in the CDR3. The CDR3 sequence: CASSDGTSTDTQYF. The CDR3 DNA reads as TGTGCCAGCAGTGACGGGACTAGCACAGATACGCAGTATTTT.

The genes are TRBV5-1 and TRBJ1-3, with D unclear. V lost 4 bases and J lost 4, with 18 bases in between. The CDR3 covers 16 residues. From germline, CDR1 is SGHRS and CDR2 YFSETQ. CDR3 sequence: CASSGGRTPPGNTIYF. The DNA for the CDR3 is TGCGCCAGCAGCGGAGGGCGTACGCCTCCGGGAAACACCATATATTTT.

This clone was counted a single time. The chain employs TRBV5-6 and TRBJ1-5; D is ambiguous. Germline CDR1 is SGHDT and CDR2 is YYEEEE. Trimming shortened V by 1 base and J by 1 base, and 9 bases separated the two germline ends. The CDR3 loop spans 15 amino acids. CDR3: CASSLSRKSNQPQHF. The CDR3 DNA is TGTGCCAGCAGCTTGTCCCGCAAGAGCAATCAGCCCCAGCATTTT.

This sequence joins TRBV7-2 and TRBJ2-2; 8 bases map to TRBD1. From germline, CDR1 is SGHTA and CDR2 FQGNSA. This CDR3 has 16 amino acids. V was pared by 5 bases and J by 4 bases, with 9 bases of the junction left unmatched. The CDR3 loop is CASSTTGGSVTGELFF. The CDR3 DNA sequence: TGTGCCAGCAGCACCACAGGGGGTAGTGTCACCGGGGAGCTGTTTTTT.

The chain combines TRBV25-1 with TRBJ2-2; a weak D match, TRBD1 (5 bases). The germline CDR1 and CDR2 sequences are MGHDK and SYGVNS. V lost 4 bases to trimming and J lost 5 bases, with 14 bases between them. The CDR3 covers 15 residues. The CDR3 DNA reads TGTGCCAGCAGTGGGGGCCTTCGAGGTACCGGGGAGCTGTTTTTT. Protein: CASSGGLRGTGELFF.

CDR3 nucleotide sequence: TGTGCCAGCAGCTTAAAGAAGGTCTGGTCCTACAATGAGCAGTTCTTC. Amino acid sequence: CASSLKKVWSYNEQFF. This chain uses TRBV7-3 with TRBJ2-1; D not certain. V lost 1 base, J lost 1 base, and 11 bases lay in between. The CDR3 spans 16 residues. The germline CDR1 and CDR2 sequences are SGHTA and FQGTGA. Full variable domain (rest looked up from reference TRBV7-3 and TRBJ2-1): GAGVSQTPSNKVTEKGKYVELRCDPISGHTALYWYRQSLGQGPEFLIYFQGTGAADDSGLPNDRFFAVRPEGSVSTLKIQRTERGDSAVYLCASSLKKVWSYNEQFFGPGTRLTVL.

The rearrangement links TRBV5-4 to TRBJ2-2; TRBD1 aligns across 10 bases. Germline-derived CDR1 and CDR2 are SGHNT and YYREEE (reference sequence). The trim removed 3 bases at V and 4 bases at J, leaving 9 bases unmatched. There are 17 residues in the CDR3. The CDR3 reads CASSSPRDRGTTGELFF. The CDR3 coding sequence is TGTGCCAGCAGCTCACCCCGGGACAGGGGTACCACCGGGGAGCTGTTTTTT.

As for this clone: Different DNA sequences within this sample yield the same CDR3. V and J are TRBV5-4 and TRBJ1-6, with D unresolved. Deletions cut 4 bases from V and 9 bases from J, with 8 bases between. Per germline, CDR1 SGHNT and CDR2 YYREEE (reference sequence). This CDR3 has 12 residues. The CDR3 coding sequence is TGTGCCAGCAGCCCGAATGGTTCACCCCTCCACTTT. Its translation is CASSPNGSPLHF.

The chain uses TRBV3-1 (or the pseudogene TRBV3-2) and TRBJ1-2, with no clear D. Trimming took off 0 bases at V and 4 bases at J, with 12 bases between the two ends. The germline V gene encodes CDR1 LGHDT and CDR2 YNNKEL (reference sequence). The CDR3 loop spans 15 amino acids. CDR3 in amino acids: CASSQEAVSSYGYTF. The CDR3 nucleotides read TGTGCCAGCAGCCAAGAAGCAGTCTCAAGCTATGGCTACACCTTC.

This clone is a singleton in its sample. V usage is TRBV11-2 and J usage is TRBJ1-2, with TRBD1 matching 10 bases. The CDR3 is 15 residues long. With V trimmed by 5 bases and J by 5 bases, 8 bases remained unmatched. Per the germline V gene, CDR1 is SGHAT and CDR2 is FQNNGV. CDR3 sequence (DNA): TGTGCCAGCAGCCCCTCGACAGGGGGCATTTATGGCTACACCTTC. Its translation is CASSPSTGGIYGYTF. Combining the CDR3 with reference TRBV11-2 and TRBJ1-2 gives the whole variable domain EAGVAQSPRYKIIEKRQSVAFWCNPISGHATLYWYQQILGQGPKLLIQFQNNGVVDDSQLPKDRFSAERLKGVDSTLKIQPAKLEDSAVYLCASSPSTGGIYGYTFGSGTRLTVV.